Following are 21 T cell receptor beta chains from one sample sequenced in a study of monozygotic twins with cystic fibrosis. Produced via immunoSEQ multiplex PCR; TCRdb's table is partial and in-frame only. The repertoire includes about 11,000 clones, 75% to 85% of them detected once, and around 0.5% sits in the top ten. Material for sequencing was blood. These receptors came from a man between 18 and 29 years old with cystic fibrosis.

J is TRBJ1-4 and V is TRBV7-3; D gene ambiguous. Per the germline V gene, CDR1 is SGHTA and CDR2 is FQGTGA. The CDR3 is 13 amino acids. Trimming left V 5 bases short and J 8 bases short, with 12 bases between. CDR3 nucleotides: TGTGCCAGCAGCGTACACCTAGGGGAAAAACTGTTTTTT. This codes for CASSVHLGEKLFF.

CDR3 DNA sequence: TGTGCCTGGGACGGGGGCTCCTACGAGCAGTACTTC. This sequence encodes CAWDGGSYEQYF. The genes are TRBV30 and TRBJ2-7, with D maybe TRBD2 (6 bases). Germline lookup yields CDR1 GTSNPN and CDR2 SVGIG (reference sequence). With 5 bases removed from V and 0 bases from J, the gap between germline ends came to 8 bases. This CDR3 spans 12 amino acids.

DNA of the CDR3: TGTGCCAGCAGCCAAGACGAACACGGGGTTGATACGCAGTATTTT. Its protein product is CASSQDEHGVDTQYF. V is TRBV4-2 and J is TRBJ2-3, with D perhaps matching TRBD2 (5 bases). Trimming pared 0 bases from V and 6 bases from J, leaving 13 bases between. CDR3 length equals 15 residues. From germline, CDR1 is LGHNA and CDR2 YNFKEQ.

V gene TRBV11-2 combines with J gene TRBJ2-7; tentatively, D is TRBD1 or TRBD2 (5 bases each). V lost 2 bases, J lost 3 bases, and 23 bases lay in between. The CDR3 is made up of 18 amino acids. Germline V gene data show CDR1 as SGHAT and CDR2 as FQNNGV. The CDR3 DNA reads TGTGCCAGCAGCTTATCCCGGGACCCTTCGTCGTCCGACTACGAGCAGTACTTC. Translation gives CASSLSRDPSSSDYEQYF.

The CDR3 DNA reads TGTGCCAGCAGCCAAGAACGGAGAGGGGTAATCTCCCCGCTATCATATGGCTACACCTTC. It translates to CASSQERRGVISPLSYGYTF. The gene calls are TRBV4-2 and TRBJ1-2; a possible D gene is TRBD1 (5 bases). Germline-derived CDR1 and CDR2 are LGHNA and YNFKEQ. The V end lost 0 bases, the J end lost 5 bases, and 28 bases lay between the germline ends. CDR3 length equals 20 residues.

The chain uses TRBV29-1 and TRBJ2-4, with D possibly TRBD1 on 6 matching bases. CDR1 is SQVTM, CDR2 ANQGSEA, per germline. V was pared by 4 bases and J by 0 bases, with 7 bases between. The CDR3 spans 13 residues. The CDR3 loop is CSVGGRAKNIQYF. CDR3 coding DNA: TGCAGCGTTGGGGGGCGAGCCAAAAACATTCAGTACTTC.

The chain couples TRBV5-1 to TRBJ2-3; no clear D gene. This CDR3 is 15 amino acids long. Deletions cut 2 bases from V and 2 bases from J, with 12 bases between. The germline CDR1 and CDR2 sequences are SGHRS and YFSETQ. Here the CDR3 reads CASSFGGRVTDTQYF. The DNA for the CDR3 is TGCGCCAGCAGCTTTGGTGGCCGTGTCACAGATACGCAGTATTTT.

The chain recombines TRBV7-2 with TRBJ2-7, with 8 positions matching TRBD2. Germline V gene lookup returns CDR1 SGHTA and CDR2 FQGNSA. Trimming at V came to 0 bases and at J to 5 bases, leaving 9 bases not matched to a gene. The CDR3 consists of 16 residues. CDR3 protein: CASSLAGFFGGDEQYF. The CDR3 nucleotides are TGTGCCAGCAGCTTAGCCGGGTTTTTCGGGGGGGACGAGCAGTACTTC.

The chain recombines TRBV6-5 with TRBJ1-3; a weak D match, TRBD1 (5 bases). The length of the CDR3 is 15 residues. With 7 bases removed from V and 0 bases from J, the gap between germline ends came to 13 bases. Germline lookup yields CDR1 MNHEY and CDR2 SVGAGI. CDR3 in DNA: TGTGCCAGCAAGGAGACAGACCTCTCTGGAAACACCATATATTTT. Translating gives CASKETDLSGNTIYF.

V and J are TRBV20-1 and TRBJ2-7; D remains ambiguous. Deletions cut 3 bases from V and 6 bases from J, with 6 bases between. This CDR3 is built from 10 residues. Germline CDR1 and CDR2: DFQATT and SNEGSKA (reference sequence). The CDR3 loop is CSARFGEQYF. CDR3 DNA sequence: TGCAGTGCTAGGTTTGGCGAGCAGTACTTC.

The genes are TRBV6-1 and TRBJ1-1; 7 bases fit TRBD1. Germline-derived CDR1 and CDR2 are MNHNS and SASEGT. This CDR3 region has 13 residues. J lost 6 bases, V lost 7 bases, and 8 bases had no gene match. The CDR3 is CASTTAQGAEAFF. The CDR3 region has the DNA TGTGCCAGCACCACAGCCCAGGGGGCTGAAGCTTTCTTT.

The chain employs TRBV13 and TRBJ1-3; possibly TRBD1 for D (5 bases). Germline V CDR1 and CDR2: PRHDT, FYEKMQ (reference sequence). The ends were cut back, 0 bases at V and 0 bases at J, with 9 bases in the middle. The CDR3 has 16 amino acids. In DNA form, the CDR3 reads TGTGCCAGCAGCTTAGGCCTGCAGGGCTCTGGAAACACCATATATTTT. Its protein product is CASSLGLQGSGNTIYF.

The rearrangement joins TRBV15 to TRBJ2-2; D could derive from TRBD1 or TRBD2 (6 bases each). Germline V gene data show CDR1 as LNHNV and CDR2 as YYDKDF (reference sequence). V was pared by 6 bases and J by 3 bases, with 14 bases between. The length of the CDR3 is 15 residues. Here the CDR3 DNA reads TGTGCCACCAGTCTCGGGGGCGTTGACACCGGGGAGCTGTTTTTT. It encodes CATSLGGVDTGELFF.

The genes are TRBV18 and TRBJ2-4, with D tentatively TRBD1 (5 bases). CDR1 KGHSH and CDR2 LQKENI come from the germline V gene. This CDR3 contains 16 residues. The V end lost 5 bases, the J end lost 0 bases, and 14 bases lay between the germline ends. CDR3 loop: CASSNDSALAKNIQYF. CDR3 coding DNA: TGTGCCAGCTCAAATGACAGCGCTCTAGCCAAAAACATTCAGTACTTC. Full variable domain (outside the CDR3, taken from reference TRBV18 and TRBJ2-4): NAGVMQNPRHLVRRRGQEARLRCSPMKGHSHVYWYRQLPEEGLKFMVYLQKENIIDESGMPKERFSAEFPKEGPSILRIQQVVRGDSAAYFCASSNDSALAKNIQYFGAGTRLSVL.

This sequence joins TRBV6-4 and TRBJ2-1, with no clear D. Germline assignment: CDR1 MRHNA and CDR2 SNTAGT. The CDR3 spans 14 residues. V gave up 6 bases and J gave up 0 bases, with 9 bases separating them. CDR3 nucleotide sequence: TGTGCCAGCAGGACCTCCGGCTCCTACAATGAGCAGTTCTTC. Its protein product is CASRTSGSYNEQFF.

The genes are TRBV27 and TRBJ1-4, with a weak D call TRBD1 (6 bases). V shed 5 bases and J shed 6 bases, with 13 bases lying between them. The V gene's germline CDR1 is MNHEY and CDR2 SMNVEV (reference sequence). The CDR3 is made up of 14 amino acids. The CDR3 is CASSPLDSYEKLFF. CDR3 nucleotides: TGTGCCAGCAGTCCCCTGGACAGTTATGAAAAACTGTTTTTT.

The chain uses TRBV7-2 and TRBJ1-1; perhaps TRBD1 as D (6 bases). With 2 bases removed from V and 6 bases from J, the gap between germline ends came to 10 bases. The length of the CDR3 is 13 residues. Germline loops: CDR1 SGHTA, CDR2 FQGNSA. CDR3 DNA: TGTGCCAGCAGCTTAAGCAAGGGGGCTGAAGCTTTCTTT. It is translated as CASSLSKGAEAFF.

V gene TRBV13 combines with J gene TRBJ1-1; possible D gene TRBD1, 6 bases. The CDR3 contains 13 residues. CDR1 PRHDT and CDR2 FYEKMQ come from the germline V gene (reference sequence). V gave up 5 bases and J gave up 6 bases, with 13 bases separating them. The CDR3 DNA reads TGTGCCAGCAGCCAGGACAGCCAGCCTGAAGCTTTCTTT. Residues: CASSQDSQPEAFF.

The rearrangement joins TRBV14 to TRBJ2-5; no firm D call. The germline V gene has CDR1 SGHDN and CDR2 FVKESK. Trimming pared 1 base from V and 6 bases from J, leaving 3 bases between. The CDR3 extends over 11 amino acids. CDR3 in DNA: TGTGCCAGCAGCCAAGGCCAGACCCAGTACTTC. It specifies CASSQGQTQYF.

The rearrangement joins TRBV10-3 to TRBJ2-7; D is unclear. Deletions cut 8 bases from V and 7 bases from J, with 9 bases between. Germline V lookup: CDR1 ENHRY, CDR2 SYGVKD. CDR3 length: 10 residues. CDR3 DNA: TGTGCCATCGGTGTTGGGGAGCAGTACTTC. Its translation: CAIGVGEQYF.

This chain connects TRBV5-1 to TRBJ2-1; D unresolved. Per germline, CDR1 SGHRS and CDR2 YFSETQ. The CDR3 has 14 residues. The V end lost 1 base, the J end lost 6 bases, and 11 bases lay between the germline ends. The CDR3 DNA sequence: TGCGCCAGCAGCTTGTCCCAGGCCACCAATGAGCAGTTCTTC. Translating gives CASSLSQATNEQFF.